These 21 T cell receptor beta chains share one sample of origin, sequenced in a study of T cells in Graves' hyperthyroidism and ophthalmopathy. The investigators amplified TCR beta CDR3 regions from RNA transcripts. The HTBI primer set served for first-round RT-PCR of the TCR CDR3. TCRdb redid the calling of the multiplex PCR reads with MiXCR, one entry per CDR3 protein. The sample shows some 490,000 distinct CDR3 sequences, about 22% of them seen only once. The specimen sequenced was blood. The receptor source for this set is an older woman with Graves' ophthalmopathy.

Notes on this clonotype: One end of the junction is discordant with germline, which a read error may explain. This chain joins TRBV2 and TRBJ1-1; no definite D call. This CDR3 region has 14 residues. Germline-derived CDR1 and CDR2 are SNHLY and FYNNEI. The CDR3 nucleotides are TGTGCCGGCAGTGTCATAGCAGATAACACTGAAGCTTTCTTT. Encoded protein: CAGSVIADNTEAFF.

This clonotype appeared many times. The chain couples TRBV12-3 or TRBV12-4 to TRBJ1-1; D is perhaps TRBD1 (6 bases). The V end was cut by 6 bases, the J end by 6 bases, with 17 bases between. The CDR3 sequence is 14 residues long. The CDR3 here is CASRSDSYAAEAFF. In nucleotides, the CDR3 is TGTGCCAGCAGATCGGACAGCTATGCGGCTGAAGCTTTCTTT.

There are many counts of this clonotype. The rearrangement uses TRBV7-2 and TRBJ1-5; unclear D gene. V lost 4 bases and J lost 6, with 22 bases in between. There are 17 residues in the CDR3. Germline CDR1 reads SGHTA; CDR2 reads FQGNSA. The CDR3 is CASSSLSSFGVGQPQHF. CDR3 nucleotides: TGTGCCAGCAGCTCCCTTTCTTCTTTCGGGGTTGGTCAGCCCCAGCATTTT. Full variable domain (remainder filled in from reference TRBV7-2 and TRBJ1-5): GAGVSQSPSNKVTEKGKDVELRCDPISGHTALYWYRQSLGQGLEFLIYFQGNSAPDKSGLPSDRFSAERTGGSVSTLTIQRTQQEDSAVYLCASSSLSSFGVGQPQHFGDGTRLSIL.

CDR3 DNA sequence: TGCAGTGCTAGAGGGAATAATCAGCCCCAGCATTTT. Its translation is CSARGNNQPQHF. The chain recombines TRBV20-1 with TRBJ1-5; no firm D call. The CDR3 consists of 12 residues. CDR1 and CDR2 from the germline V gene are DFQATT and SNEGSKA (reference sequence). Trimming took 1 base from V and 4 from J, leaving 5 bases between them.

The V and J genes are TRBV20-1 and TRBJ2-7, with D possibly called TRBD1 or TRBD2 (5 bases each). Trimming shortened V by 6 bases and J by 4 bases, and 16 bases separated the two germline ends. The V gene's germline CDR1 is DFQATT and CDR2 SNEGSKA (reference sequence). CDR3 size: 13 residues. CDR3 protein: CSAASGTSYEQYF. CDR3 nucleotides: TGCAGTGCAGCGTCAGGGACCAGTTACGAGCAGTACTTC.

This clonotype was observed a few times. The chain couples TRBV10-3 to TRBJ2-4; 9 bases fit TRBD2. Germline assignment: CDR1 ENHRY and CDR2 SYGVKD. The V and J ends lost 0 bases and 6 bases, in that order; junction bases with no gene match: 3. The CDR3 spans 15 residues. Here the CDR3 reads CAISESGLAPNIQYF. CDR3 bases: TGTGCCATCAGTGAGTCGGGACTAGCCCCAAACATTCAGTACTTC.

This clonotype has ten or more counts. The chain combines TRBV6-1 with TRBJ1-1; D gene ambiguous. The ends were cut back, 7 bases at V and 1 base at J, with 10 bases in the middle. This CDR3 is built from 13 residues. Germline V gene sequence: CDR1 MNHNS, CDR2 SASEGT. The CDR3: CASKEWANTEAFF. Written as DNA, the CDR3 is TGTGCCAGCAAGGAATGGGCGAACACTGAAGCTTTCTTT.

The rearrangement joins TRBV30 to TRBJ2-5; TRBD1 is a possible D gene (5 bases). The V gene lost 0 bases and the J gene lost 2 bases, with 7 bases spanning the gap. CDR3 length: 13 amino acids. Per germline, CDR1 GTSNPN and CDR2 SVGIG (reference sequence). The CDR3 reads CAWSVGLQETQYF. For the CDR3, the DNA is TGTGCCTGGAGTGTGGGGCTACAAGAGACCCAGTACTTC.

V is TRBV9 and J is TRBJ2-1, with D unresolved. The ends were cut back, 0 bases at V and 5 bases at J, with 3 bases in the middle. The CDR3 is 12 residues long. Germline lookup yields CDR1 SGDLS and CDR2 YYNGEE. The CDR3 protein is CASSVEHNEQFF. The CDR3 DNA follows: TGTGCCAGCAGCGTAGAACACAATGAGCAGTTCTTC.

This clonotype was counted many times. The chain is built from TRBV9 and TRBJ1-1; 8 bases agree with TRBD1. This CDR3 comprises 17 residues. Germline assignment: CDR1 SGDLS and CDR2 YYNGEE. Germline trimming cut 0 bases from V and 0 bases from J; bases unmatched to any gene: 7. The CDR3 region has the DNA TGTGCCAGCAGCGTAGATCCAACAGGGGGTATGAACACTGAAGCTTTCTTT. Protein: CASSVDPTGGMNTEAFF.

This clonotype was detected only a few times. This rearrangement joins TRBV11-1 to TRBJ2-4, with 7 bases that match TRBD2. The CDR3 is 16 amino acids. J was trimmed by 0 bases and V by 3 bases; bases with no gene match: 5. Per the germline V gene, CDR1 is SGHAT and CDR2 is FQDESV (reference sequence). The CDR3 DNA sequence: TGTGCCAGCAGCTTGGCTGGGACTATAGCCAAAAACATTCAGTACTTC. It encodes CASSLAGTIAKNIQYF.

Comments on this clonotype: Germline is not matched at one junction end, which may reflect a read error. The genes are TRBV7-7 and TRBJ2-1; D gene uncertain. Germline assignment: CDR1 SSHAT and CDR2 FNYEAQ (reference sequence). The CDR3 consists of 15 residues. Written as DNA, the CDR3 is TGTGCTAGCAGCCCTACTATCAACTCCTACAATGAGCAGTTCTTC. Translated: CASSPTINSYNEQFF. Drawing the rest from reference TRBV7-7 and TRBJ2-1, the complete variable domain is GAGVSQSPRYKVTKRGQDVTLRCDPISSHATLYWYQQALGQGPEFLTYFNYEAQPDKSGLPSDRFSAERPEGSISTLTIQRTEQRDSAMYRCASSPTINSYNEQFFGPGTRLTVL.

This clonotype was recorded many times. This chain links TRBV20-1 with TRBJ2-6; D ambiguous. Trimming pared 1 base from V and 4 bases from J, leaving 8 bases between. This CDR3 spans 14 amino acids. Germline V gene sequence: CDR1 DFQATT, CDR2 SNEGSKA (reference sequence). As DNA, the CDR3 is TGCAGTGCTAGAGGCCTCGCCGGGGCCAACGTCCTGACTTTC. It yields the protein CSARGLAGANVLTF.

The gene calls are TRBV5-4 and TRBJ1-2; D call uncertain. The CDR3 extends over 15 amino acids. The germline V gene encodes CDR1 SGHNT and CDR2 YYREEE (reference sequence). The V gene lost 1 base and the J gene lost 6 bases, with 16 bases spanning the gap. CDR3 sequence (DNA): TGTGCCAGCAGCTTGTTAGGCCGGGGAATGCATGGCTACACCTTC. It encodes CASSLLGRGMHGYTF.

This clonotype came up many times. V usage is TRBV10-2 and J usage is TRBJ1-1; D uncertain. The germline V gene has CDR1 WSHSY and CDR2 SAAADI. Between the trimmed V and J ends, which lost 4 bases and 1 base, there was a span of 10 bases. This CDR3 has 14 residues. CDR3 residues: CASSARGRNTEAFF. Here the CDR3 DNA reads TGCGCCAGCAGTGCGCGGGGAAGGAACACTGAAGCTTTCTTT.

The chain carries TRBV5-1 and TRBJ2-5; 13 nucleotides agree with TRBD2. Unmatched junction bases numbered 11, after V lost 4 bases and J lost 5 bases. Germline V lookup: CDR1 SGHRS, CDR2 YFSETQ. The length of the CDR3 is 17 residues. Here the CDR3 reads CASSDRLAGGGRETQYF. Here the CDR3 DNA reads TGCGCCAGCAGCGACCGACTAGCGGGAGGTGGGCGGGAGACCCAGTACTTC.

This clonotype was recorded a few times. The rearrangement links TRBV5-1 to TRBJ2-3; 12 bases agree with TRBD2. The CDR3 loop spans 17 amino acids. CDR1 SGHRS and CDR2 YFSETQ come from the germline V gene. J lost 3 bases, V lost 0 bases, and 5 bases had no gene match. The DNA for the CDR3 is TGCGCCAGCAGCTTGGCCGCGACTAGCGGGAGAACAGATACGCAGTATTTT. As protein: CASSLAATSGRTDTQYF.

The J gene is TRBJ1-2, the V gene TRBV6-6; TRBD1 matches at 8 bases. Germline-derived CDR1 and CDR2 are MNHNY and SVGAGI (reference sequence). This CDR3 is built from 15 residues. With 0 bases clipped from V and 2 bases from J, the junction kept 2 bases outside the gene matches. The DNA of the CDR3 is TGTGCCAGCAGTTACTCGCAGGGGGCGAACTATGGCTACACCTTC. Protein product: CASSYSQGANYGYTF.

This rearrangement joins TRBV5-1 to TRBJ2-2; unclear D gene. The V end was cut by 0 bases, the J end by 0 bases, with 6 bases between. The germline V gene encodes CDR1 SGHRS and CDR2 YFSETQ. The CDR3 runs 15 residues. The CDR3 loop reads CASSLDPTNTGELFF. The CDR3 nucleotides are TGCGCCAGCAGCTTGGATCCGACGAACACCGGGGAGCTGTTTTTT.

This chain connects TRBV9 to TRBJ2-3; D possibly corresponds to TRBD2 (7 bases). Trimming removed 4 bases from V and 2 bases from J, with 26 bases in between. Per germline, CDR1 SGDLS and CDR2 YYNGEE. The CDR3 extends over 19 amino acids. DNA for the CDR3: TGTGCCAGCAGCCCCTACCAGGAGGGGGGGCGGGACTACACAGATACGCAGTATTTT. Translation: CASSPYQEGGRDYTDTQYF.

This clonotype has a count of ten or more. The chain has TRBV2 and TRBJ1-1, with 9 bases lining up with TRBD1. J gave up 5 bases and V 5 bases, and 12 bases lay outside the gene matches. This CDR3 is 16 amino acids long. Germline values: CDR1 SNHLY, CDR2 FYNNEI. CDR3 DNA sequence: TGTGCCAGCAGTCCCGGGAGGGGACAGGGAGGGACTGAAGCTTTCTTT. Protein product: CASSPGRGQGGTEAFF.